This TCR beta chain was identified in a study of HIV-infected patients and healthy controls. This clonotype was seen many times. cDNA was made from approximately 0.55 ug RNA using alpha and beta constant primers. Alpha and beta chain libraries were made separately by chain-specific third strand synthesis with multiplexing indices. TCRdb reanalysed the 5' RACE reads using MiXCR and keeps one entry per CDR3 protein. The sample yields approximately 22,000 distinct CDR3 sequences, 8% to 10% seen once. The repertoire came from unfractionated whole blood and reflected all unsorted peripheral T cells. Sequenced input: blood. This TCR came from an adult in good health.

The CDR3 DNA follows: TGCGCCAGCAGCCAAGTAGTCGGAGGGGGCGATAGAGATACGCAGTATTTT. Protein product: CASSQVVGGGDRDTQYF. The chain has TRBV4-3 and TRBJ2-3, with TRBD1 as a possible D gene (7 bases). The CDR3 length is 17 residues. CDR1 LGHNA and CDR2 YSLEER come from the germline V gene. Trimming took 1 base from V and 5 from J, leaving 19 bases between them.